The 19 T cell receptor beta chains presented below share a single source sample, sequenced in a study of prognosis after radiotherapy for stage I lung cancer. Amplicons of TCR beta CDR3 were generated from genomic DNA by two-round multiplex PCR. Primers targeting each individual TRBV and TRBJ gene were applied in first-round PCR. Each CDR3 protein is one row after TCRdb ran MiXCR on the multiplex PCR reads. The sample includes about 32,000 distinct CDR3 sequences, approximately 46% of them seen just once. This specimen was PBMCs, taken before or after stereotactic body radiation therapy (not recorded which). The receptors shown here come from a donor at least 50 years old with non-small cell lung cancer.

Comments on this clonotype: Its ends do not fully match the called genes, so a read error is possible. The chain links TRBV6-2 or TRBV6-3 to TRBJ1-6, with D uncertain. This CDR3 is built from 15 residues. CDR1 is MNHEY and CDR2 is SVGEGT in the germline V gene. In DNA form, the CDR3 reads TGTGCCGGCAGGACGGTGGACTCCTATAATTCACCACTCCACTTT. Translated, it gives CAGRTVDSYNSPLHF.

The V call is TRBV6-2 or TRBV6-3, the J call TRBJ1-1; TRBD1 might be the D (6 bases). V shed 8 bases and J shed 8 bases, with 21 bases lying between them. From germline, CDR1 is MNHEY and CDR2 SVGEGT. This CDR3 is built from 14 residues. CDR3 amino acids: CASQIREGVKEAFF. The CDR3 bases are TGTGCCAGCCAGATAAGGGAGGGGGTGAAGGAAGCTTTCTTT.

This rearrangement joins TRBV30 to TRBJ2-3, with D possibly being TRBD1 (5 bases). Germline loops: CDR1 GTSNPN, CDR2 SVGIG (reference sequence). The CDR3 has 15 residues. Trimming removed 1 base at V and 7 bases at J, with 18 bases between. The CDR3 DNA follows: TGTGCCTGGAGTGCTGCAGGGTCCAGCAGGAATACGCAGTATTTT. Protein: CAWSAAGSSRNTQYF.

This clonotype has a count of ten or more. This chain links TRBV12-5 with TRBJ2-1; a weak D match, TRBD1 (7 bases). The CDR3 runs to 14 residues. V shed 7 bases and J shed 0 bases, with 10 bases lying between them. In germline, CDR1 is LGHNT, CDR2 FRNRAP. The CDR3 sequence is CASAQGGSYNEQFF. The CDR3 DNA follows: TGTGCTAGTGCCCAGGGGGGCTCCTACAATGAGCAGTTCTTC. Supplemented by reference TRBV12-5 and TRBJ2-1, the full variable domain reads DARVTQTPRHKVTEMGQEVTMRCQPILGHNTVFWYRQTMMQGLELLAYFRNRAPLDDSGMPKDRFSAEMPDATLATLKIQPSEPRDSAVYFCASAQGGSYNEQFFGPGTRLTVL.

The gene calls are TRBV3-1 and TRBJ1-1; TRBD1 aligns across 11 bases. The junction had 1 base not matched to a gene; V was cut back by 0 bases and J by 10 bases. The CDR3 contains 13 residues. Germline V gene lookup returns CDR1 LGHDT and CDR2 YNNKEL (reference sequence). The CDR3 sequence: CASSQEDRGRAFF. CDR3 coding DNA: TGTGCCAGCAGCCAAGAGGACAGGGGGCGAGCTTTCTTT. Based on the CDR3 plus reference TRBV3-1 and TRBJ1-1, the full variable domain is DTAVSQTPKYLVTQMGNDKSIKCEQNLGHDTMYWYKQDSKKFLKIMFSYNNKELIINETVPNRFSPKSPDKAHLNLHINSLELGDSAVYFCASSQEDRGRAFFGQGTRLTVV.

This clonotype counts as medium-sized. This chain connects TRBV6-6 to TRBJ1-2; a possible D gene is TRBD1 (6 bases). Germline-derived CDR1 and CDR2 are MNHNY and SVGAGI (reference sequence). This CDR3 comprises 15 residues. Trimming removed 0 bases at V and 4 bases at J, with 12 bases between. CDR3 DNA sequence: TGTGCCAGCAGTTACTCGATGGGGGGGGCCTATGGCTACACCTTC. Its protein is CASSYSMGGAYGYTF.

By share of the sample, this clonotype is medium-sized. The CDR3 loop reads CSASDRAHYGYTF. CDR3 DNA: TGCAGTGCTTCGGACAGGGCCCACTATGGCTACACCTTC. The chain is built from TRBV20-1 and TRBJ1-2; 8 nucleotides align to TRBD1. The CDR3 is 13 residues long. The germline CDR1 and CDR2 sequences are DFQATT and SNEGSKA (reference sequence). V lost 5 bases, J lost 3 bases, and 5 bases stayed unmatched.

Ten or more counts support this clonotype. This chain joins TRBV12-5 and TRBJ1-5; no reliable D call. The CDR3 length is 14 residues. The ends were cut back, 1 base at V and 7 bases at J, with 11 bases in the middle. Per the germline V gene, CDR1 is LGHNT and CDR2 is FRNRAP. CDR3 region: CASGLGAGWQPQHF. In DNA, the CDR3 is TGTGCTAGTGGTTTGGGAGCGGGTTGGCAGCCCCAGCATTTT.

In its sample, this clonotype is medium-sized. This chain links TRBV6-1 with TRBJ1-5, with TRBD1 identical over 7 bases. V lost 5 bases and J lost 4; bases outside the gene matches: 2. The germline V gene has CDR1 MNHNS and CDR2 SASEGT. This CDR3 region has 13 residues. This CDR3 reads CASSPGGNQPQHF. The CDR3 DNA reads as TGTGCCAGCAGTCCAGGGGGGAATCAGCCCCAGCATTTT.

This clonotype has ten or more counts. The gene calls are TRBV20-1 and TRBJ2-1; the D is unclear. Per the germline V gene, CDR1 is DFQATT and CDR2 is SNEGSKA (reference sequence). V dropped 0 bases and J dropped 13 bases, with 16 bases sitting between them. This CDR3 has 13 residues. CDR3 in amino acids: CSARESGTPVQFF. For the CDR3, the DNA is TGCAGTGCTAGAGAATCCGGAACCCCAGTACAGTTCTTC.

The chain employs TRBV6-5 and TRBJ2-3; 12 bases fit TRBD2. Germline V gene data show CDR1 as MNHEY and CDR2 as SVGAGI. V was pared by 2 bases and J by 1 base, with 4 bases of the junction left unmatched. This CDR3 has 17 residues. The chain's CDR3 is CASSYEWTSGGTDTQYF. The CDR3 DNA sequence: TGTGCCAGCAGTTACGAGTGGACTAGCGGGGGCACAGATACGCAGTATTTT.

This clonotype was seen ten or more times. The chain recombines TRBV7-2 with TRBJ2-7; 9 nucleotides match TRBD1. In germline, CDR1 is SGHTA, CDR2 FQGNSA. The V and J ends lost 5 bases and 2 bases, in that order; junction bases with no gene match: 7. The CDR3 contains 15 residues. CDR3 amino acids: CASSPGTGPAYEQYF. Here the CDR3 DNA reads TGTGCCAGCAGCCCGGGGACAGGGCCTGCCTACGAGCAGTACTTC.

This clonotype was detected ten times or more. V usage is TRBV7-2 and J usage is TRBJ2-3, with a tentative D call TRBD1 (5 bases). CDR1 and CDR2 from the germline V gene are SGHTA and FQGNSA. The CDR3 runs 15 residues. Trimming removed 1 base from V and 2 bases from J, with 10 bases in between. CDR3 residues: CASSLGGRVTDTQYF. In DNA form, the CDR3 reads TGTGCCAGCAGCTTAGGAGGCAGGGTCACAGATACGCAGTATTTT. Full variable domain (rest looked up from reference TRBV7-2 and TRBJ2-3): GAGVSQSPSNKVTEKGKDVELRCDPISGHTALYWYRQSLGQGLEFLIYFQGNSAPDKSGLPSDRFSAERTGGSVSTLTIQRTQQEDSAVYLCASSLGGRVTDTQYFGPGTRLTVL.

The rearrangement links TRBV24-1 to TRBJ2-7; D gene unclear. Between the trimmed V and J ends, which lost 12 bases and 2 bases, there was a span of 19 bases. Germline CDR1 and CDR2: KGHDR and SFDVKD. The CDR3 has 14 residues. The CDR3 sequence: CAPNPRTEPYEQYF. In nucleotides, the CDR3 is TGTGCCCCCAATCCCCGTACTGAGCCCTACGAGCAGTACTTC.

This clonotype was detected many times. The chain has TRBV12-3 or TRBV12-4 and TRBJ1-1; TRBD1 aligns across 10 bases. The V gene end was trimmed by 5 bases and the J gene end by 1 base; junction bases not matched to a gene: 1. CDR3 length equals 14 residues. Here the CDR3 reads CASSRQGANTEAFF. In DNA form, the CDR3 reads TGTGCCAGCAGTCGACAGGGGGCGAACACTGAAGCTTTCTTT.

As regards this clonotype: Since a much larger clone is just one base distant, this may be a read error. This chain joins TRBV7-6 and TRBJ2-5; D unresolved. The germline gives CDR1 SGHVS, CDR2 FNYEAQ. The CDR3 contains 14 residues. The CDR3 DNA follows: TGTGCCAGCAGCGGTGGGCTGGCAAAAGAGACCCATTACTTC. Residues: CASSGGLAKETHYF.

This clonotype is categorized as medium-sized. The CDR3 DNA sequence: TGTGCCACCAGTGATCCCCGGGGGCCCTATGGCTACACCTTC. This sequence encodes CATSDPRGPYGYTF. This chain uses TRBV24-1 with TRBJ1-2; weak D call: TRBD1 (6 bases). Germline values: CDR1 KGHDR, CDR2 SFDVKD. V dropped 3 bases and J dropped 4 bases, with 11 bases sitting between them. This CDR3 has 14 residues.

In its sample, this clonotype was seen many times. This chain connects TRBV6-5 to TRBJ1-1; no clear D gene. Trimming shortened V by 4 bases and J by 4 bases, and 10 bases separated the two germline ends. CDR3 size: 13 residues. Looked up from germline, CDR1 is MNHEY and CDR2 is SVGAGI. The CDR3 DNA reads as TGTGCCAGCAGTTCGGCCTCCGCCACTGAAGCTTTCTTT. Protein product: CASSSASATEAFF.

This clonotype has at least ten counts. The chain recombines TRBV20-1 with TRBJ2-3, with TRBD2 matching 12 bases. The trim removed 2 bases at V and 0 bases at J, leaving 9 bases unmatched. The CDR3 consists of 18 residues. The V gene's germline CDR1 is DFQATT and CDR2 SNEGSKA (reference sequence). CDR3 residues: CSARTGTSGFSSTDTQYF. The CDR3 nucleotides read TGCAGTGCTAGAACCGGGACTAGCGGGTTTTCTAGCACAGATACGCAGTATTTT.